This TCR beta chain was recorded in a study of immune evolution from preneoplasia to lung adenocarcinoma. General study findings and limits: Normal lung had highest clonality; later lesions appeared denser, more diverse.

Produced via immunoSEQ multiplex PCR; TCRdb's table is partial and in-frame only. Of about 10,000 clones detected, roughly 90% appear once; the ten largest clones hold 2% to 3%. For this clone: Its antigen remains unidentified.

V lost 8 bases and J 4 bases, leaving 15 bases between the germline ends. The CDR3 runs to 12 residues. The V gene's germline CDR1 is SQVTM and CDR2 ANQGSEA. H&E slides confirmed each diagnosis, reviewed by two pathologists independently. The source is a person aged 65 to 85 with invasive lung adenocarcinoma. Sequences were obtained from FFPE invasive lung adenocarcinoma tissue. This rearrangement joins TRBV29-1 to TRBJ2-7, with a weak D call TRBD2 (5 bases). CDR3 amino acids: CSFRLGNYEQYF. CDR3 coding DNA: TGCAGCTTCCGCCTCGGGAATTACGAGCAGTACTTC.